These T cell receptor beta chains were read from a single sample in a study of identical twins. TCRdb called the 5' RACE reads again in MiXCR, with one record for every CDR3 protein. Among approximately 700,000 distinct CDR3 sequences listed, around a sixth were seen once. The same sample was also studied in work on T cells expressing NK-cell markers.

Input material: PBMCs. All receptors come from a woman aged 18-29 years in good health. Each CDR3 is given with its conserved first and last residue. The order of the fields is CDR3 length, D gene, J gene, clone size, V gene, CDR3 DNA, CDR3 protein. D genes are given only for firm matches. Only part of the rows carry a size: once, few, many, or a class if the clone is expanded.

len: 16
d_gene: NA
j_gene: TRBJ1-3
abundance: NA
v_gene: TRBV6-5
CDR3nt: TGTGCCAGCAGTTACCAGGGTATAGGGCCTGGAAACACCATATATTTT
CDR3aa: CASSYQGIGPGNTIYF

len: 13
d_gene: NA
j_gene: TRBJ1-4
abundance: few
v_gene: TRBV21-1
CDR3nt: TGTGCCAGCAGCACCTCCGGGGGAGAAAAACTGTTTTTT
CDR3aa: CASSTSGGEKLFF

len: 16
d_gene: NA
j_gene: TRBJ1-1
abundance: few
v_gene: TRBV7-9
CDR3nt: TGTGCCAGCAGCCCCAACCGGATCTGGGAGAACACTGAAGCTTTCTTT
CDR3aa: CASSPNRIWENTEAFF

len: 14
d_gene: NA
j_gene: TRBJ2-2
abundance: few
v_gene: TRBV15
CDR3nt: TGTGCCACCAGCAGAGATGTGTTGGGCGGGGAGCTGTTTTTT
CDR3aa: CATSRDVLGGELFF

len: 15
d_gene: NA
j_gene: TRBJ2-7
abundance: few
v_gene: TRBV3-1
CDR3nt: TGTGCCAGCAGCCGTGGCCTAGGGGGCTCCTACGAGCAGTACTTC
CDR3aa: CASSRGLGGSYEQYF

len: 12
d_gene: NA
j_gene: TRBJ2-7
abundance: NA
v_gene: TRBV6-6
CDR3nt: TGTGCCAGCAGCGTGGACAGCGTGGAGCAGTACTTC
CDR3aa: CASSVDSVEQYF

len: 16
d_gene: NA
j_gene: TRBJ2-1
abundance: few
v_gene: TRBV4-3
CDR3nt: TGCGCCAGCAGCCAAGATGAGGGCCTGGTCTACAATGAGCAGTTCTTC
CDR3aa: CASSQDEGLVYNEQFF

len: 11
d_gene: NA
j_gene: TRBJ2-5
abundance: NA
v_gene: TRBV3-1
CDR3nt: TGTGCCAGCGTCCTCGGAGAGACCCAGTACTTC
CDR3aa: CASVLGETQYF

len: 13
d_gene: NA
j_gene: TRBJ1-2
abundance: few
v_gene: TRBV11-3
CDR3nt: TGTGCCAGCAGCTTAGGTCCGGTCGAAGGCTACACCTTC
CDR3aa: CASSLGPVEGYTF

len: 15
d_gene: TRBD2
j_gene: TRBJ2-5
abundance: few
v_gene: TRBV10-2
CDR3nt: TGCGCCAGCAGTGCGGGGGGAGGTGGGCAAGAGACCCAGTACTTC
CDR3aa: CASSAGGGGQETQYF

len: 15
d_gene: NA
j_gene: TRBJ1-2
abundance: NA
v_gene: TRBV20-1
CDR3nt: TGCAGTGCTAGAGATTGGATGGATGGAGGCAAGGGCTACACCTTC
CDR3aa: CSARDWMDGGKGYTF

len: 15
d_gene: NA
j_gene: TRBJ2-1
abundance: NA
v_gene: TRBV14
CDR3nt: TGTGCCAGCAGCCACCCCTGGGGGGCGGACAATGAGCAGTTCTTC
CDR3aa: CASSHPWGADNEQFF

len: 12
d_gene: NA
j_gene: TRBJ1-1
abundance: many
v_gene: TRBV6-6
CDR3nt: TGTGCCAGCAGTACCCCTGGCACTGAAGCTTTCTTT
CDR3aa: CASSTPGTEAFF

len: 12
d_gene: NA
j_gene: TRBJ2-7
abundance: NA
v_gene: TRBV5-1
CDR3nt: TGCGCCAGCAGCTCACAGATCGACGAGCAGTACTTC
CDR3aa: CASSSQIDEQYF

len: 14
d_gene: TRBD1
j_gene: TRBJ2-6
abundance: many
v_gene: TRBV29-1
CDR3nt: TGCAGCGTTCACAGGGGCTCTGGGGCCAACGTCCTGACTTTC
CDR3aa: CSVHRGSGANVLTF

len: 16
d_gene: TRBD1
j_gene: TRBJ2-2
abundance: NA
v_gene: TRBV6-1
CDR3nt: TGTGCCAGCAGGGCCGCCGGGACAGGGAGTGGCGGGGAGCTGTTTTTT
CDR3aa: CASRAAGTGSGGELFF

len: 11
d_gene: NA
j_gene: TRBJ2-3
abundance: few
v_gene: TRBV5-6
CDR3nt: TGTGCCAGCAGCGTGGGGCCACGGGCTTATTTT
CDR3aa: CASSVGPRAYF

len: 14
d_gene: NA
j_gene: TRBJ2-3
abundance: NA
v_gene: TRBV2
CDR3nt: TGTGCCAGCACGGTAGCGAGTAGCACAGATACGCAGTATTTT
CDR3aa: CASTVASSTDTQYF

len: 14
d_gene: NA
j_gene: TRBJ2-1
abundance: few
v_gene: TRBV20-1
CDR3nt: TGCAGTGCCCCTGATGTGAGCTCCTACAATGAGCAGTTCTTC
CDR3aa: CSAPDVSSYNEQFF

len: 22
d_gene: TRBD2
j_gene: TRBJ2-3
abundance: NA
v_gene: TRBV4-2
CDR3nt: TGTGCCAGCAGCCCTTTTTCCCTGGTTTGGGCTAGCGGGGGCCAGGTCACAGATACGCAGTATTTT
CDR3aa: CASSPFSLVWASGGQVTDTQYF

len: 15
d_gene: NA
j_gene: TRBJ2-7
abundance: NA
v_gene: TRBV7-3
CDR3nt: TGTGCCAGCAGCCTGGATATGGGGAGCAGATACGAGCAGTACTTC
CDR3aa: CASSLDMGSRYEQYF

len: 17
d_gene: TRBD2
j_gene: TRBJ2-1
abundance: NA
v_gene: TRBV4-3
CDR3nt: TGCGCCAGCAGCCCCAGCTCACTAGCGGGAGCACGGAATGAGCAGTTCTTC
CDR3aa: CASSPSSLAGARNEQFF

len: 15
d_gene: TRBD2
j_gene: TRBJ2-3
abundance: few
v_gene: TRBV20-1
CDR3nt: TGCAGTGCCGTCCCGGGGGGAAGAGGCACAGATACGCAGTATTTT
CDR3aa: CSAVPGGRGTDTQYF

len: 12
d_gene: NA
j_gene: TRBJ1-4
abundance: NA
v_gene: TRBV20-1
CDR3nt: TGCAGTTATAGGGGGGCGAAAGAAAAACTGTTTTTT
CDR3aa: CSYRGAKEKLFF

len: 15
d_gene: TRBD2
j_gene: TRBJ2-1
abundance: many
v_gene: TRBV6-5
CDR3nt: TGTGCCAGCAGTTTACTAGCGGGAGGGCACAATGAGCAGTTCTTC
CDR3aa: CASSLLAGGHNEQFF

len: 14
d_gene: NA
j_gene: TRBJ2-5
abundance: NA
v_gene: TRBV5-1
CDR3nt: TGCGCCAGCAGCACCTACAGGGACCAAGAGACCCAGTACTTC
CDR3aa: CASSTYRDQETQYF

len: 14
d_gene: NA
j_gene: TRBJ2-7
abundance: NA
v_gene: TRBV20-1
CDR3nt: TGCAGTGCTAATGAGCAGGGCGGTAACTACGAGCAGTACTTC
CDR3aa: CSANEQGGNYEQYF

len: 16
d_gene: NA
j_gene: TRBJ1-2
abundance: NA
v_gene: TRBV12-3/TRBV12-4
CDR3nt: TGTGCCAGCAGCGACGGGACAATTATTACTAACTATGGCTACACCTTC
CDR3aa: CASSDGTIITNYGYTF

len: 17
d_gene: TRBD2
j_gene: TRBJ2-2
abundance: NA
v_gene: TRBV4-3
CDR3nt: TGCGCCAGCAGCCATTGGACTAGCGGGAAAGAGGAAGGGGAGCTGTTTTTT
CDR3aa: CASSHWTSGKEEGELFF

len: 13
d_gene: NA
j_gene: TRBJ2-3
abundance: few
v_gene: TRBV10-3
CDR3nt: TGTGCCATCAATCACGTGGGCACAGATACGCAGTATTTT
CDR3aa: CAINHVGTDTQYF

len: 14
d_gene: TRBD2
j_gene: TRBJ2-1
abundance: few
v_gene: TRBV7-6
CDR3nt: TGTGCCAGCGGAGCGGGAAGGTTGGGAAATGAGCAGTTCTTC
CDR3aa: CASGAGRLGNEQFF

len: 16
d_gene: NA
j_gene: TRBJ1-2
abundance: once
v_gene: TRBV12-3/TRBV12-4
CDR3nt: TGTGCCAGCAGTCCCCGGCGGTCCCCGGGCCACTATGGCTACACCTTC
CDR3aa: CASSPRRSPGHYGYTF

len: 14
d_gene: NA
j_gene: TRBJ2-5
abundance: NA
v_gene: TRBV5-1
CDR3nt: TGCGCCAGCAGCTATGGTACCGTGGGGGAGACCCAGTACTTC
CDR3aa: CASSYGTVGETQYF

len: 14
d_gene: TRBD2
j_gene: TRBJ2-5
abundance: few
v_gene: TRBV20-1
CDR3nt: TGCAGTGTAAAGGCTAGCGGGGTCCAAGAGACCCAGTACTTC
CDR3aa: CSVKASGVQETQYF

len: 15
d_gene: TRBD2
j_gene: TRBJ2-7
abundance: many
v_gene: TRBV6-5
CDR3nt: TGTGCCAGCAGTTCTGCTGGTAGCGGGAGTCGTGGGCAGTACTTC
CDR3aa: CASSSAGSGSRGQYF

len: 15
d_gene: TRBD2
j_gene: TRBJ2-1
abundance: NA
v_gene: TRBV20-1
CDR3nt: TGCAGTGCTAGAGATAATAGCGGGAGTATGTATGAGCAGTTCTTC
CDR3aa: CSARDNSGSMYEQFF

len: 13
d_gene: NA
j_gene: TRBJ2-7
abundance: NA
v_gene: TRBV10-3
CDR3nt: TGTGCCATCAGTGAGTCAGGCAGCTACGAGCAGTACTTC
CDR3aa: CAISESGSYEQYF

len: 12
d_gene: NA
j_gene: TRBJ2-5
abundance: NA
v_gene: TRBV29-1
CDR3nt: TGCAGCGCCCTTACATACTCGGAGACCCAGTACTTC
CDR3aa: CSALTYSETQYF

len: 16
d_gene: NA
j_gene: TRBJ1-5
abundance: NA
v_gene: TRBV6-1
CDR3nt: TGTGCCAGCAGTGAAGCGCCCCGGGGAAGCAATCAGCCCCAGCATTTT
CDR3aa: CASSEAPRGSNQPQHF

len: 15
d_gene: NA
j_gene: TRBJ2-6
abundance: NA
v_gene: TRBV4-3
CDR3nt: TGCGCCAGCAGCCGGTTAGGGTCTGGCGCCAACGTCCTGACTTTC
CDR3aa: CASSRLGSGANVLTF

len: 17
d_gene: NA
j_gene: TRBJ1-3
abundance: NA
v_gene: TRBV10-2
CDR3nt: TGCGCCAGCAGTGAGTCGGGTTGGGGTTCCTCTGGAAACACCATATATTTT
CDR3aa: CASSESGWGSSGNTIYF

len: 16
d_gene: TRBD2
j_gene: TRBJ2-1
abundance: NA
v_gene: TRBV6-5
CDR3nt: TGTGCCAGCAGTTACCTACTAGCGGGAGTGGGGTGGTGGCAGTTCTTC
CDR3aa: CASSYLLAGVGWWQFF

len: 14
d_gene: NA
j_gene: TRBJ1-2
abundance: NA
v_gene: TRBV28
CDR3nt: TGTGCCAGCAGTTTATTGGCAGGTTTAGATGGCTACACCTTC
CDR3aa: CASSLLAGLDGYTF

len: 13
d_gene: NA
j_gene: TRBJ2-7
abundance: NA
v_gene: TRBV29-1
CDR3nt: TGCAGCGTTGAATTCGGGAGTAACTACGAGCAGTACTTC
CDR3aa: CSVEFGSNYEQYF

len: 15
d_gene: NA
j_gene: TRBJ1-5
abundance: NA
v_gene: TRBV20-1
CDR3nt: TGCAGTGCTAGGGACAGCTCGGAGATTGATCAGCCCCAGCATTTT
CDR3aa: CSARDSSEIDQPQHF

len: 14
d_gene: NA
j_gene: TRBJ2-1
abundance: NA
v_gene: TRBV7-9
CDR3nt: TGTGCCAGCAGCATAACTAAGGGTATCGATGAGCAGTTCTTC
CDR3aa: CASSITKGIDEQFF

len: 14
d_gene: NA
j_gene: TRBJ1-6
abundance: NA
v_gene: TRBV20-1
CDR3nt: TGCAGTGCTAGGAGGGGTTCCTATAATTCACCCCTCCACTTT
CDR3aa: CSARRGSYNSPLHF

len: 12
d_gene: NA
j_gene: TRBJ2-1
abundance: few
v_gene: TRBV18
CDR3nt: TGTGCCAGCTCAAGGGGGACGTCGGGGCAGTTCTTC
CDR3aa: CASSRGTSGQFF